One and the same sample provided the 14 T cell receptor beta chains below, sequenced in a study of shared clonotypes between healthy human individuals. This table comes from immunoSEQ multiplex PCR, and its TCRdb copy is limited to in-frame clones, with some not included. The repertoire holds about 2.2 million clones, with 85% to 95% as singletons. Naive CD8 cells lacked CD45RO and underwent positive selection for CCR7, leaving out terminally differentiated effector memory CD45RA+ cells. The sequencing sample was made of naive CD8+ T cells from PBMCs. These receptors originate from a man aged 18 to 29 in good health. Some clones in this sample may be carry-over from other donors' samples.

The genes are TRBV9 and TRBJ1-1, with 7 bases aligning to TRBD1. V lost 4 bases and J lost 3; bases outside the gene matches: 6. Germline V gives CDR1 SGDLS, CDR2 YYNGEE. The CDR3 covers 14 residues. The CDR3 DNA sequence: TGTGCCAGCAGCCCCGGGGACAGTTACACTGAAGCTTTCTTT. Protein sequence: CASSPGDSYTEAFF.

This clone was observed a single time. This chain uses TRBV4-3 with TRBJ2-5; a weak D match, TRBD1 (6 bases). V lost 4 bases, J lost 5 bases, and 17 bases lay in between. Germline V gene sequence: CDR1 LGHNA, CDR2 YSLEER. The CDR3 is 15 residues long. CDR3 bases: TGCGCCAGCAGCCGACTGACAGGCGTCCCGGAGACCCAGTACTTC. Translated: CASSRLTGVPETQYF.

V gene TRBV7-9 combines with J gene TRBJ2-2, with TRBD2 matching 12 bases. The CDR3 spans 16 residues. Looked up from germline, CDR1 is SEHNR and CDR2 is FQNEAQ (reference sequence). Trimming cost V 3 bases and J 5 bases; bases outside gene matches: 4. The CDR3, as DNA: TGTGCCAGCAGCTTGACTAGCGGGAGCAGAACCGGGGAGCTGTTTTTT. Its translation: CASSLTSGSRTGELFF.

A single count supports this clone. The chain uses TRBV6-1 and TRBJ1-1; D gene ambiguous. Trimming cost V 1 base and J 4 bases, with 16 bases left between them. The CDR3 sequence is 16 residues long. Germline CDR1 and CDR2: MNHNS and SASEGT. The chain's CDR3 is CASSEVGVTLVTEAFF. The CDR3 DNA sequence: TGTGCCAGCAGTGAAGTCGGTGTGACCCTGGTCACTGAAGCTTTCTTT.

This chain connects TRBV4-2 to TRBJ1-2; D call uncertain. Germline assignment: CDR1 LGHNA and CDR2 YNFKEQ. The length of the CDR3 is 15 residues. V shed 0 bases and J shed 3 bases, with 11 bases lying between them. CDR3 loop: CASSQEIGYHYGYTF. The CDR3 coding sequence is TGTGCCAGCAGCCAAGAAATCGGGTATCACTATGGCTACACCTTC.

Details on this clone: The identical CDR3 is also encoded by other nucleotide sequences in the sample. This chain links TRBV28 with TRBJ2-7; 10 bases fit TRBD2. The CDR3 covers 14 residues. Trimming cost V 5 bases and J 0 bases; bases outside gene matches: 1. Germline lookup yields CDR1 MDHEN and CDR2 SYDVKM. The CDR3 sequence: CASSASGSSYEQYF. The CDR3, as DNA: TGTGCCAGCAGTGCTAGCGGGAGCTCCTACGAGCAGTACTTC.

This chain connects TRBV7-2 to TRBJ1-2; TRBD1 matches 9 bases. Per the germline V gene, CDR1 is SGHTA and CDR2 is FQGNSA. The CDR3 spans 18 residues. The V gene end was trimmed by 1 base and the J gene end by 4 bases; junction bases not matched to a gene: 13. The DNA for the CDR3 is TGTGCCAGCAGCTTAGACCCCAACAGGGGGCTTGGGGGCTATGGCTACACCTTC. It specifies CASSLDPNRGLGGYGYTF.

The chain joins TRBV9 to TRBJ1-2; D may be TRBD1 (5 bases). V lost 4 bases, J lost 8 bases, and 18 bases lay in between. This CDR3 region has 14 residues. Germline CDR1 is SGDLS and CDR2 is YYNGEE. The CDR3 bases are TGTGCCAGCAGCTCTCGGGACCCGAGTGGGGGCTACACCTTC. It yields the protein CASSSRDPSGGYTF.

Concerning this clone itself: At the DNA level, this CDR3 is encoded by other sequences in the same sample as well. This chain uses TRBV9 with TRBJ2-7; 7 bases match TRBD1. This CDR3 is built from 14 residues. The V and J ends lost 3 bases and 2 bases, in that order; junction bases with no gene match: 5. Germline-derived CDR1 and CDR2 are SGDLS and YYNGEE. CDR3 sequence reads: CASSGRQGPYEQYF. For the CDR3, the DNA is TGTGCCAGCAGCGGACGACAGGGCCCCTACGAGCAGTACTTC.

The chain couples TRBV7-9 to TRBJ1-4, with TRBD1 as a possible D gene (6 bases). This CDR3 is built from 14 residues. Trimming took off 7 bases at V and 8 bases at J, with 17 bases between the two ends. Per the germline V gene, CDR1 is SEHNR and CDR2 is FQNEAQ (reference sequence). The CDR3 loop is CASTGGPSEEKLFF. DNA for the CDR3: TGTGCCAGCACCGGGGGCCCATCCGAGGAAAAACTGTTTTTT.

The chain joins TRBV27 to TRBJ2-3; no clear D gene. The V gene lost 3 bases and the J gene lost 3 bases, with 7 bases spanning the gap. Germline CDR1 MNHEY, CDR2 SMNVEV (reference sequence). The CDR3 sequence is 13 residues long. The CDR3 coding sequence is TGTGCCAGCAGTTTGACCATGACAGATACGCAGTATTTT. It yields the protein CASSLTMTDTQYF.

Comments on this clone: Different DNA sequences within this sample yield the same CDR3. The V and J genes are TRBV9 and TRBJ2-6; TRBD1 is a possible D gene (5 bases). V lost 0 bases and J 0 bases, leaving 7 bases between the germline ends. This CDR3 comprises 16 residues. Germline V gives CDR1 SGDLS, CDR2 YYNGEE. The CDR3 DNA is TGTGCCAGCAGCGTAGGTAGGGGCTCTGGGGCCAACGTCCTGACTTTC. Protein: CASSVGRGSGANVLTF.

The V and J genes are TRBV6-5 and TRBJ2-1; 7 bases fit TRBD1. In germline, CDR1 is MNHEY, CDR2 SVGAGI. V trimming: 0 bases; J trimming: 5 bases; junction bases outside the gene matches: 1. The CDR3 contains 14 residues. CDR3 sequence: CASSYSDRHNEQFF. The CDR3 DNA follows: TGTGCCAGCAGTTACTCGGACAGGCACAATGAGCAGTTCTTC.

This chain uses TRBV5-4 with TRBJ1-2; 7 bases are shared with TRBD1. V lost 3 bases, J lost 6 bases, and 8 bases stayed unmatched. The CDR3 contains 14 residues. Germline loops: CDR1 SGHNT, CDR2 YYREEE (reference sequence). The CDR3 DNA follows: TGTGCCAGCAGCTGGGGACAGTCTCTTAATGGCTACACCTTC. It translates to CASSWGQSLNGYTF.